The 30 T cell receptor beta chains below all came from one sample that was sequenced in a study of Ad26.COV2.S vaccination and SARS-CoV-2 variants. This table comes from immunoSEQ multiplex PCR, and its TCRdb copy is limited to in-frame clones, with some not included. Among about 320,000 clones listed, 85% to 90% were seen once. As to treatment: around 19 received Ad26.COV2.S at low or high dose, single or two shots; 5 received placebo; per-sample allocation not given. Sampling happened 63 days after the first vaccine or placebo injection. This sample comprised peripheral blood, obtained in a trial of Ad26.COV2.S vaccine versus placebo. These receptors originate from a person aged 18-65 years who received the Ad26.COV2.S COVID-19 vaccine or a placebo.

The gene calls are TRBV4-3 and TRBJ2-7; 10 bases align to TRBD2. Germline CDR1 reads LGHNA; CDR2 reads YSLEER. The CDR3 is 15 amino acids. The J segment lost 4 bases and the V segment lost 1 base, leaving 4 bases of the junction unmatched. The CDR3 loop reads CASSQATSGAYEQYF. CDR3 DNA: TGCGCCAGCAGCCAAGCTACTAGCGGGGCTTACGAGCAGTACTTC.

This clone appeared a few times. This chain links TRBV7-9 with TRBJ2-1; D tentatively fits TRBD1 or TRBD2 (5 bases each). V gave up 5 bases and J gave up 6 bases, with 14 bases separating them. The CDR3 covers 14 residues. CDR1 is SEHNR, CDR2 FQNEAQ, per germline (reference sequence). The DNA of the CDR3 is TGTGCCAGCAGCCCCAAGGTTGGGGGCAATGAGCAGTTCTTC. This gives the protein CASSPKVGGNEQFF. The variable domain in full, with the rest retrieved from reference TRBV7-9 and TRBJ2-1, is DTGVSQNPRHKITKRGQNVTFRCDPISEHNRLYWYRQTLGQGPEFLTYFQNEAQLEKSRLLSDRFSAERPKGSFSTLEIQRTEQGDSAMYLCASSPKVGGNEQFFGPGTRLTVL.

The gene calls are TRBV27 and TRBJ1-4, with 7 positions matching TRBD1. This CDR3 spans 15 amino acids. V lost 3 bases, J lost 9 bases, and 10 bases stayed unmatched. Germline V gene sequence: CDR1 MNHEY, CDR2 SMNVEV (reference sequence). CDR3 coding DNA: TGTGCCAGCAGTTTCTCCGGGCAGGGGGGACAAAAACTGTTTTTT. Translating it yields CASSFSGQGGQKLFF.

This clone came up once. V and J are TRBV5-6 and TRBJ1-1, with D possibly being TRBD1 (6 bases). There are 16 residues in the CDR3. The germline CDR1 and CDR2 sequences are SGHDT and YYEEEE. V lost 1 base to trimming and J lost 4 bases, with 17 bases between them. In nucleotides, the CDR3 is TGTGCCAGCAGCTTGTTTCTGCGGGGGGCTCGCACTGAAGCTTTCTTT. Translated: CASSLFLRGARTEAFF.

The chain uses TRBV9 and TRBJ1-3; maybe TRBD1 (6 bases). CDR3 size: 16 residues. The V gene lost 1 base and the J gene lost 0 bases, with 11 bases spanning the gap. From germline, CDR1 is SGDLS and CDR2 YYNGEE. CDR3 loop: CASSVLDSLSGNTIYF. CDR3 coding DNA: TGTGCCAGCAGCGTATTGGACAGCCTCTCTGGAAACACCATATATTTT.

The V call is TRBV7-2, the J call TRBJ2-1; 14 nucleotides agree with TRBD2. The CDR3 spans 15 residues. Trimming at V came to 1 base and at J to 10 bases, leaving 3 bases not matched to a gene. Germline V gene sequence: CDR1 SGHTA, CDR2 FQGNSA. The CDR3 region has the DNA TGTGCCAGCAGCTTAGAGGGACTAGCGGGAGACGAGCAGTTCTTC. It translates to CASSLEGLAGDEQFF. The full variable domain, with the rest looked up from reference TRBV7-2 and TRBJ2-1, is GAGVSQSPSNKVTEKGKDVELRCDPISGHTALYWYRQSLGQGLEFLIYFQGNSAPDKSGLPSDRFSAERTGGSVSTLTIQRTQQEDSAVYLCASSLEGLAGDEQFFGPGTRLTVL.

The chain uses TRBV6-2 or TRBV6-3 and TRBJ1-1, with TRBD1 matching over 8 bases. V was clipped by 5 bases and J by 2 bases; unmatched bases: 1. The CDR3 sequence is 13 residues long. Germline V gene lookup returns CDR1 MNHEY and CDR2 SVGEGT. This CDR3 reads CASSGQGNTEAFF. The CDR3 DNA reads as TGTGCCAGCAGTGGACAGGGTAACACTGAAGCTTTCTTT.

This chain joins TRBV30 and TRBJ2-1, with TRBD2 identical over 8 bases. Trimming removed 4 bases from V and 7 bases from J; junction bases left unmatched: 6. CDR3 length equals 13 residues. CDR1 and CDR2 (germline): GTSNPN, SVGIG (reference sequence). The CDR3 loop reads CAWNSGMWNEQFF. In DNA, the CDR3 is TGTGCCTGGAATAGCGGGATGTGGAATGAGCAGTTCTTC.

CDR3 sequence: CASSGQDRYYGYTF. The CDR3 nucleotides are TGTGCCAGCAGCGGTCAGGACAGGTACTATGGCTACACCTTC. This chain uses TRBV2 with TRBJ1-2; 7 positions agree with TRBD1. CDR3 length: 14 residues. V shed 6 bases, J shed 3 bases, and the junction held 7 bases outside the gene matches. Germline CDR1 SNHLY, CDR2 FYNNEI.

The chain links TRBV19 to TRBJ1-4; 9 bases map to TRBD1. Germline CDR1 is LNHDA and CDR2 is SQIVND (reference sequence). V dropped 0 bases and J dropped 8; count of bases not matched to a gene: 16. This CDR3 region has 19 residues. The CDR3 nucleotides read TGTGCCAGTAGTATAGATCCTCCGGGACAGGGAAGAGCTACGGAAAAACTGTTTTTT. Protein sequence: CASSIDPPGQGRATEKLFF.

The chain couples TRBV4-1 to TRBJ1-2; the D gene is possibly TRBD1 (5 bases). Germline V lookup: CDR1 MGHRA, CDR2 YSYEKL. With 1 base removed from V and 2 bases from J, the gap between germline ends came to 20 bases. The length of the CDR3 is 18 residues. The CDR3 DNA sequence: TGCGCCAGCAGCCAAGTGGGGCTGGGGAAGGGTTTAAACTATGGCTACACCTTC. This sequence encodes CASSQVGLGKGLNYGYTF.

The chain employs TRBV6-1 and TRBJ1-5; 7 nucleotides line up with TRBD1. V shed 4 bases and J 0 bases; nucleotides not matched to a gene: 9. The CDR3 length is 17 residues. Germline CDR1 reads MNHNS; CDR2 reads SASEGT. The CDR3 spells CASSVQGRGFSNQPQHF. CDR3 nucleotides: TGTGCCAGCAGTGTACAGGGGCGAGGATTTAGCAATCAGCCCCAGCATTTT.

The chain couples TRBV5-8 to TRBJ2-1; D is possibly TRBD2 (7 bases). The V gene's germline CDR1 is SGHTS and CDR2 YDEGEE. The CDR3 extends over 14 amino acids. The V and J ends lost 9 bases and 6 bases respectively, with 19 bases between them. This CDR3 reads CATRGQRGPNEQFF. As DNA, the CDR3 is TGTGCCACCCGTGGACAGCGGGGCCCCAATGAGCAGTTCTTC.

The CDR3 nucleotides read TGTGCCGCGGACGGGGGGTACACTGAAGCTTTCTTT. Its protein product is CAADGGYTEAFF. This chain links TRBV28 with TRBJ1-1; possibly TRBD1 for D (5 bases). Germline CDR1 MDHEN, CDR2 SYDVKM. The CDR3 is 12 amino acids. Trimming removed 11 bases from V and 3 bases from J, with 13 bases in between.

The chain combines TRBV6-5 with TRBJ1-2; D not resolved. CDR3 length: 12 residues. V lost 0 bases and J lost 7, with 6 bases in between. The germline gives CDR1 MNHEY, CDR2 SVGAGI. In DNA form, the CDR3 reads TGTGCCAGCAGTTACTCGGGCATTGGCTACACCTTC. Its translation is CASSYSGIGYTF.

Points on this clone: A read error may account for a junction end that differs from germline. The chain uses TRBV28 and TRBJ1-2, with D maybe TRBD1 (6 bases). This CDR3 region has 13 residues. Per the germline V gene, CDR1 is MDHEN and CDR2 is SYDVKM. CDR3 region: CASSTKPAGESRF. The DNA of the CDR3 is TGTGCCAGCAGTACGAAACCCGCAGGGGAGTCCCGCTTC.

The chain employs TRBV18 and TRBJ2-7; D remains unclear. Trimming removed 0 bases from V and 3 bases from J, with 9 bases in between. Germline assignment: CDR1 KGHSH and CDR2 LQKENI. The CDR3 runs 14 residues. The CDR3 DNA sequence: TGTGCCAGCTCACCACCGGACGGAATCTACGAGCAGTACTTC. This gives the protein CASSPPDGIYEQYF.

This chain joins TRBV7-9 and TRBJ2-1; 7 nucleotides line up with TRBD2. The CDR3 sequence is 15 residues long. V gave up 1 base and J gave up 9 bases; unmatched junction bases: 9. The germline CDR1 and CDR2 sequences are SEHNR and FQNEAQ (reference sequence). DNA for the CDR3: TGTGCCAGCAGCTTAGAATGGACTAGGGCCTCTGAGCAGTTCTTC. This sequence encodes CASSLEWTRASEQFF.

Notes on this clone: Other nucleotide sequences from this sample produce the same CDR3. The chain joins TRBV7-2 to TRBJ2-1; 9 nucleotides align to TRBD1. The CDR3 contains 15 residues. Trimming at V came to 3 bases and at J to 3 bases, leaving 3 bases not matched to a gene. Looked up from germline, CDR1 is SGHTA and CDR2 is FQGNSA. CDR3 bases: TGTGCCAGCAGCTTGACAGGGGGGGACTACAATGAGCAGTTCTTC. Residues: CASSLTGGDYNEQFF.

Concerning this clone: At one end, the junction sequence differs from germline, possibly due to a read error. V usage is TRBV12-3 or TRBV12-4 and J usage is TRBJ2-7; TRBD2 agrees at 8 bases. This CDR3 has 11 residues. Written as DNA, the CDR3 is TGTGCCAGCAGTAGCGCGACTAGCGCGGAATTC. Its translation is CASSSATSAEF.

V and J are TRBV4-3 and TRBJ2-1, with D possibly matching TRBD2 (6 bases). The V gene's germline CDR1 is LGHNA and CDR2 YSLEER. The CDR3 has 16 amino acids. V was pared by 3 bases and J by 11 bases, with 23 bases between. In DNA, the CDR3 is TGCGCCAGCAGCCAGGCCTTCTTTAGCGGTTACCGACAGCAGTTCTTC. This sequence encodes CASSQAFFSGYRQQFF.

This clone was found once. V is TRBV6-6 and J is TRBJ1-6, with unresolved D. Trimming took off 7 bases at V and 7 bases at J, with 11 bases between the two ends. The CDR3 runs 13 residues. Germline CDR1 is MNHNY and CDR2 is SVGAGI (reference sequence). CDR3 coding DNA: TGTGCCAGCAATTTCTTAGGCAATTCACCCCTCCACTTT. Its translation is CASNFLGNSPLHF.

V usage is TRBV6-5 and J usage is TRBJ1-3; unclear D gene. Germline loops: CDR1 MNHEY, CDR2 SVGAGI. The CDR3 spans 15 residues. V lost 4 bases, J lost 0 bases, and 10 bases lay in between. The CDR3 loop reads CASSWEGRSGNTIYF. The CDR3, as DNA: TGTGCCAGCAGTTGGGAGGGCCGCTCTGGAAACACCATATATTTT.

For the CDR3, the DNA is TGTGCCAGCAGCTTCTTATTGGGGGCGGGGAACACCGGGGAGCTGTTTTTT. Amino acids: CASSFLLGAGNTGELFF. The genes are TRBV5-4 and TRBJ2-2; D might be TRBD1 (6 bases). This CDR3 is 17 amino acids long. V shed 2 bases and J shed 1 base, with 15 bases lying between them. CDR1 is SGHNT and CDR2 is YYREEE in the germline V gene (reference sequence). The whole variable domain, filled in from reference TRBV5-4 and TRBJ2-2, reads ETGVTQSPTHLIKTRGQQVTLRCSSQSGHNTVSWYQQALGQGPQFIFQYYREEENGRGNFPPRFSGLQFPNYSSELNVNALELDDSALYLCASSFLLGAGNTGELFFGEGSRLTVL.

The CDR3 nucleotides read TGTGCCAGCAGCGTAGAGTGGGGGAACACTGAAGCTTTCTTT. Protein sequence: CASSVEWGNTEAFF. The chain uses TRBV9 and TRBJ1-1; D gene ambiguous. Deletions cut 0 bases from V and 1 base from J, with 7 bases between. The CDR3 spans 14 residues. Germline-derived CDR1 and CDR2 are SGDLS and YYNGEE.

The chain is built from TRBV6-1 and TRBJ2-1; D unresolved. Trimming removed 0 bases from V and 8 bases from J, with 17 bases in between. Per the germline V gene, CDR1 is MNHNS and CDR2 is SASEGT. The CDR3 runs to 16 residues. The CDR3 DNA reads TGTGCCAGCAGTGAAGCGCGTGTCACCTTTGGTGATGAGCAGTTCTTC. Its translation: CASSEARVTFGDEQFF.

This chain uses TRBV15 with TRBJ1-1, with D tentatively TRBD1 (6 bases). The germline gives CDR1 LNHNV, CDR2 YYDKDF (reference sequence). The CDR3 has 14 residues. With 2 bases removed from V and 5 bases from J, the gap between germline ends came to 12 bases. The CDR3 DNA reads as TGTGCCACCAGCAGACAGGGGCGGGAGACTGAAGCTTTCTTT. Encoded protein: CATSRQGRETEAFF.

This clone has a handful of counts. The chain recombines TRBV6-4 with TRBJ2-1; no definite D call. V gave up 2 bases and J gave up 7 bases, with 12 bases separating them. Germline lookup yields CDR1 MRHNA and CDR2 SNTAGT. The CDR3 runs 14 residues. The CDR3 DNA is TGTGCCAGCAGTGACACGGGCCCAACGAATGAGCAGTTCTTC. Amino acid sequence: CASSDTGPTNEQFF.

This sequence joins TRBV7-9 and TRBJ2-1, with 7 bases lining up with TRBD2. The trim removed 10 bases at V and 0 bases at J, leaving 6 bases unmatched. Germline lookup yields CDR1 SEHNR and CDR2 FQNEAQ (reference sequence). This CDR3 region has 14 residues. The CDR3 sequence: CATLAGRSYNEQFF. The CDR3 DNA reads TGTGCCACCTTAGCGGGCCGCTCCTACAATGAGCAGTTCTTC.

The chain combines TRBV5-6 with TRBJ1-6; 9 positions match TRBD1. Germline-derived CDR1 and CDR2 are SGHDT and YYEEEE. V was clipped by 4 bases and J by 11 bases; unmatched bases: 10. This CDR3 is 15 amino acids long. The DNA of the CDR3 is TGTGCCAGCAGCCTAACGGGACAGGGTTATCCACCCCTCCACTTT. The encoded protein is CASSLTGQGYPPLHF. The complete variable domain, with remaining parts taken from reference TRBV5-6 and TRBJ1-6, reads DAGVTQSPTHLIKTRGQQVTLRCSPKSGHDTVSWYQQALGQGPQFIFQYYEEEERQRGNFPDRFSGHQFPNYSSELNVNALLLGDSALYLCASSLTGQGYPPLHFGNGTRLTVT.